This entry features one T cell receptor (beta chain) sequence. Recruited during active infection, patients (from Seattle) were subsequently followed longitudinally. The sample comes from a study of blood T cell repertoires in COVID-19. Study-level background: The origin of the acute and convalescent COVID-19 samples was the United States, Italy and Spain. In each case, the material was cDNA or gDNA derived from T cells, B-cell-depleted T cells, or PBMCs.

Sequencing was performed with immunoSEQ multiplex PCR; in TCRdb, only in-frame clones are kept and a portion is missing. There are around 460,000 clones in the sample; around 90% occur only once, and 0.8% to 0.9% lies in the top ten. V lost 2 bases and J lost 9; bases outside the gene matches: 11. This CDR3 comprises 16 residues. The germline CDR1 and CDR2 sequences are SNHLY and FYNNEI. The chain recombines TRBV2 with TRBJ2-1; 9 bases fit TRBD2. The clonotype comes from a man aged 18 to 30 with COVID-19, enrolled during active disease. The sequenced sample was peripheral blood. The CDR3 loop is CASSEMAGGTGGEQFF. The CDR3 coding sequence is TGTGCCAGCAGTGAAATGGCGGGGGGGACCGGGGGTGAGCAGTTCTTC.